The clone carrying this T cell receptor beta chain was seen a handful of times. Its antigen is unknown. Losses at the gene ends were 4 bases for V and 5 bases for J; bases not matched to a gene: 2. This CDR3 has 13 amino acids. The germline V gene encodes CDR1 LNHDA and CDR2 SQIVND (reference sequence). The data were obtained in a study of shared clonotypes between healthy human individuals. Genomic DNA belonging to each subset was distributed in equal measure over several immunoSEQ plates. The method was immunoSEQ multiplex PCR; TCRdb's version includes in-frame clones alone and lacks a portion of them. Of 2 million to 2.5 million clones listed, under 95% are singletons. Overall study results and limits: Rarefaction revealed incomplete sorted-subset sequencing despite large depth.

The chain uses TRBV19 and TRBJ1-5; TRBD1 matches 7 bases. The clonotype was recovered from a man aged 18-30 years in good health. Some clones in this sample may be carry-over from other donors' samples. The sequencing input was naive CD4+ T cells from PBMCs. Specified subset: CD45RA+ positively selected. The CDR3 sequence is CASSNDRDQPQHF. The CDR3 DNA reads TGTGCCAGTAGTAACGACAGGGATCAGCCCCAGCATTTT. Based on the CDR3 plus reference TRBV19 and TRBJ1-5, the full variable domain is DGGITQSPKYLFRKEGQNVTLSCEQNLNHDAMYWYRQDPGQGLRLIYYSQIVNDFQKGDIAEGYSVSREKKESFPLTVTSAQKNPTAFYLCASSNDRDQPQHFGDGTRLSIL.